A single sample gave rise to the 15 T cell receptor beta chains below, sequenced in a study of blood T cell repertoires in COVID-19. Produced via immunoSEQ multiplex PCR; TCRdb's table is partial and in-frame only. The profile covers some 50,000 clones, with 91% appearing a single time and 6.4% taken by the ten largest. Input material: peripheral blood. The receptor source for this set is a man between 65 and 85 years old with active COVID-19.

The chain's CDR3 is CASSLELAGGTDTQYF. The DNA for the CDR3 is TGTGCCAGCAGCTTGGAACTAGCGGGAGGCACAGATACGCAGTATTTT. The chain has TRBV5-4 and TRBJ2-3; TRBD2 aligns across 11 bases. The CDR3 totals 16 residues. After removal of 0 bases from V and 1 base from J, the junction contained 1 base not matched to a gene. Germline V gene sequence: CDR1 SGHNT, CDR2 YYREEE (reference sequence).

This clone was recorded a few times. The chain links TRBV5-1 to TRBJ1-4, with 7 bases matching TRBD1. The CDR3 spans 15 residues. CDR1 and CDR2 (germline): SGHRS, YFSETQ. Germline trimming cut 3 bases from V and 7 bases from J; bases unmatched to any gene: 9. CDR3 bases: TGCGCCAGCAGCTCCTTGACAGGGATAGGTGAAAAACTGTTTTTT. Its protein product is CASSSLTGIGEKLFF.

The CDR3 nucleotides read TGTGCCAGCAGACCGCAGACAGGAGTCTATGGCTACACCTTC. It is translated as CASRPQTGVYGYTF. The J gene is TRBJ1-2, the V gene TRBV2, with D maybe TRBD1 (6 bases). V was cut by 6 bases and J by 4 bases, with 15 bases left in between. Germline-derived CDR1 and CDR2 are SNHLY and FYNNEI. The CDR3 is 14 amino acids.

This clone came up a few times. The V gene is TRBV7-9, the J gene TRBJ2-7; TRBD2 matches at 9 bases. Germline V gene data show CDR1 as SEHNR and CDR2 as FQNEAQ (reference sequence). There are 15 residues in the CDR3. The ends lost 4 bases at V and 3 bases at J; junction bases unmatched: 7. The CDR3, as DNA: TGTGCCAGCAGCTACCGCGGGGGGGGTAGCTACGAGCAGTACTTC. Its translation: CASSYRGGGSYEQYF.

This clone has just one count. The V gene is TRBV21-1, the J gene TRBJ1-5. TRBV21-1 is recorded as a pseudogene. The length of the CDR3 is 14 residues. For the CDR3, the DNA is TGTGCCAGCAGCAAAAGGAGTACTTATCAGCCCCAGCATTTT. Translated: CASSKRSTYQPQHF.

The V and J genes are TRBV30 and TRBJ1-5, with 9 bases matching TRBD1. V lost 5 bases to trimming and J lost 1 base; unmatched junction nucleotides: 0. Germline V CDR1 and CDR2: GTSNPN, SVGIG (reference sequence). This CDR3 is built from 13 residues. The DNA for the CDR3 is TGTGCCTGGGGACAGGGGAGCAATCAGCCCCAGCATTTT. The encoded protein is CAWGQGSNQPQHF.

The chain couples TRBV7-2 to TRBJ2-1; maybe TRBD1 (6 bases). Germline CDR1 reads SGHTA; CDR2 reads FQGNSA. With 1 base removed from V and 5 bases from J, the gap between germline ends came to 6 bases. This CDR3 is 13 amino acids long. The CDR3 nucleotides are TGTGCCAGCAGCTTAGACAGGGACAATGAGCAGTTCTTC. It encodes CASSLDRDNEQFF.

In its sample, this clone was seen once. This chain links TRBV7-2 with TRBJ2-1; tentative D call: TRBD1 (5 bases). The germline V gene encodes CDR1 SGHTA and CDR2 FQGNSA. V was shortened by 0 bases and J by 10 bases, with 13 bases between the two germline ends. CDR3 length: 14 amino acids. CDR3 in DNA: TGTGCCAGCAGCTTAGCGGCGGCCAAGGGGGAGCAGTTCTTC. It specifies CASSLAAAKGEQFF. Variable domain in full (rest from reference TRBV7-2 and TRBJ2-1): GAGVSQSPSNKVTEKGKDVELRCDPISGHTALYWYRQSLGQGLEFLIYFQGNSAPDKSGLPSDRFSAERTGGSVSTLTIQRTQQEDSAVYLCASSLAAAKGEQFFGPGTRLTVL.

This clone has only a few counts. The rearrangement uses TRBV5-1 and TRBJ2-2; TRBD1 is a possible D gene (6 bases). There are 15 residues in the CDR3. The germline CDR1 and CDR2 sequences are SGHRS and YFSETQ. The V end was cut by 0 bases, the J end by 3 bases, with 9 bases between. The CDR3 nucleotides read TGCGCCAGCAGCTTGGGCCCAGGGGACACCGGGGAGCTGTTTTTT. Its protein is CASSLGPGDTGELFF. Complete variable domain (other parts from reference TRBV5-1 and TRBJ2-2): KAGVTQTPRYLIKTRGQQVTLSCSPISGHRSVSWYQQTPGQGLQFLFEYFSETQRNKGNFPGRFSGRQFSNSRSEMNVSTLELGDSALYLCASSLGPGDTGELFFGEGSRLTVL.

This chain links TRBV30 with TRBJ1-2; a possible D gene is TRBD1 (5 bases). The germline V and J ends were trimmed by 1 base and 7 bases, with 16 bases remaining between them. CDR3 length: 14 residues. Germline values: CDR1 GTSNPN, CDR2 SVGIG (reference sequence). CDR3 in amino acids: CAWSGGGAKGGYTF. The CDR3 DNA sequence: TGTGCCTGGAGTGGAGGAGGGGCGAAGGGTGGCTACACCTTC.

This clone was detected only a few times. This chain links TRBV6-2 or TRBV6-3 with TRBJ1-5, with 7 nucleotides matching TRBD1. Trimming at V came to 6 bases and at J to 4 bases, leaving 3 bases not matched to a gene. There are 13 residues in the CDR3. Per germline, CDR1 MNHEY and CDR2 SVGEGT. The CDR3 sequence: CASSLTGNQPQHF. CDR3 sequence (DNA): TGTGCCAGCAGCCTGACAGGGAATCAGCCCCAGCATTTT.

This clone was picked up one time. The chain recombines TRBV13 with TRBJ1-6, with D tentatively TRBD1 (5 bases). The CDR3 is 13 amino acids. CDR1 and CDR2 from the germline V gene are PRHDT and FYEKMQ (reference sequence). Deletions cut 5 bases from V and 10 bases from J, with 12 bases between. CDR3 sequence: CASSPRGDSPLHF. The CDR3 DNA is TGTGCCAGCAGCCCCCGCGGGGACTCACCCCTCCACTTT.

The CDR3 sequence is CASSLARRESPLHF. CDR3 sequence (DNA): TGTGCCAGCAGCTTAGCGAGGAGGGAGTCACCCCTCCACTTT. V usage is TRBV7-9 and J usage is TRBJ1-6; D is ambiguous. V was shortened by 0 bases and J by 10 bases, with 10 bases between the two germline ends. Germline V gene sequence: CDR1 SEHNR, CDR2 FQNEAQ (reference sequence). This CDR3 spans 14 amino acids.

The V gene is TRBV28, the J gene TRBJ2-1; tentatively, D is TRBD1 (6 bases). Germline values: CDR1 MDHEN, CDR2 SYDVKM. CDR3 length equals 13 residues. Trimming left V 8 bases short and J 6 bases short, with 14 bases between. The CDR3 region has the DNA TGTGCCAGCCAACAGGGCTACTTCAATGAGCAGTTCTTC. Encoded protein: CASQQGYFNEQFF.

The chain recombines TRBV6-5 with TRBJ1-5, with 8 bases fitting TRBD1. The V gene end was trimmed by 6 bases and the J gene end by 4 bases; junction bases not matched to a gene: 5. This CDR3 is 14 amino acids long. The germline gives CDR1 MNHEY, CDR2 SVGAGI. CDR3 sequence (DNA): TGTGCCAGCAGCCCCGACAGGGGAAATCAGCCCCAGCATTTT. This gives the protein CASSPDRGNQPQHF.